This paragraph covers one T cell receptor (beta chain) sequence. Its matching antigen is unknown. Quantitative 5'-RACE with molecular barcodes produced the TCR beta libraries. TCRdb recomputed calls from the 5' RACE reads with MiXCR, one row per CDR3 protein. The sample includes approximately 260,000 distinct CDR3 sequences, 18% seen only once; the top ten take more than 25%. The data originate from a study of CD8 T cells in ankylosing spondylitis. General study points: Disease-linked clones proved CD8+ and comparatively uncommon in peripheral blood.

CDR1 is MNHNY, CDR2 SVGAGI, per germline (reference sequence). The CDR3 totals 12 residues. V was clipped by 3 bases and J by 6 bases, with 9 bases between them. The TCR originated in a male donor with ankylosing spondylitis or in good health (not recorded which). The V call is TRBV6-6, the J call TRBJ2-7; D might be TRBD1 (5 bases). The sequenced sample was blood, either unsorted or a sorted T cell fraction (not recorded which). The CDR3 nucleotides read TGTGCCAGCAGTTATCAGGGCCTCGAGCAGTACTTC. It is translated as CASSYQGLEQYF.